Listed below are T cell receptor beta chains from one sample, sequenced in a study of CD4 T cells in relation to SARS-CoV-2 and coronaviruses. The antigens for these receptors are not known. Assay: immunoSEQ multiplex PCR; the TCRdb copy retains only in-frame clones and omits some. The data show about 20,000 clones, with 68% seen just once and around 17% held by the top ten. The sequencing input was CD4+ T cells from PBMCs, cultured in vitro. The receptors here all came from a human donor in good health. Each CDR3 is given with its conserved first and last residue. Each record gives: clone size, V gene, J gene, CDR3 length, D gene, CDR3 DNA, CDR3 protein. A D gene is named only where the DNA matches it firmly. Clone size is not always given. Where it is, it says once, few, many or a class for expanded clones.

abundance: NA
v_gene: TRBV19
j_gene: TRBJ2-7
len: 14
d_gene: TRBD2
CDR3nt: TGTGCCAGTAGTATTAATCTAGCGGCCTACGAGCAGTACTTC
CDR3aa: CASSINLAAYEQYF

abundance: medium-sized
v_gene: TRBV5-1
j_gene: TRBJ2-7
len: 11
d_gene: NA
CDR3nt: TGCGCCAGCAGCTGGGGCTACGAGCAGTACTTC
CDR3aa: CASSWGYEQYF

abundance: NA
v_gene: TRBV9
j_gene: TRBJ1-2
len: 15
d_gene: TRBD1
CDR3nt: TGTGCCAGCAGCCCCTCGACAGGGGGGTTGTATGGCTACACCTTC
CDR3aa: CASSPSTGGLYGYTF

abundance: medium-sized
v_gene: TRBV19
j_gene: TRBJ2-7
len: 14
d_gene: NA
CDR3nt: TGTGCCAGTAGTATCGGCAGGTTCTCCTACGAGCAGTACTTC
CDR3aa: CASSIGRFSYEQYF

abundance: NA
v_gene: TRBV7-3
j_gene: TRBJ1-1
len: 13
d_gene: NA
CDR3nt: TGTGCCAGCAGCCCCACAGGGAACACTGAAGCTTTCTTT
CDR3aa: CASSPTGNTEAFF

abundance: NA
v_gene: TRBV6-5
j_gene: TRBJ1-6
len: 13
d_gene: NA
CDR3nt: TGTGCCAGCAGTCGAACAGGGTTTTCACCCCTCCACTTT
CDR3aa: CASSRTGFSPLHF

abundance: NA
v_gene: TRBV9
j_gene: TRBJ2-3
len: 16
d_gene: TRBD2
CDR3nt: TGTGCCAGCAGCCTGGGGACTAGCGGGACCACAGATACGCAGTATTTT
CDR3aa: CASSLGTSGTTDTQYF

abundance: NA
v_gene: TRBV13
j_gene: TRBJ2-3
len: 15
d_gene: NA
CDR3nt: TGTGCCAGCAGCGTGTACGGGACTTCCAGAGATACGCAGTATTTT
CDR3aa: CASSVYGTSRDTQYF

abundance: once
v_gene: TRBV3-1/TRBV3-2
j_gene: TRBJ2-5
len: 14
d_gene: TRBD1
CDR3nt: TGTGCCAGCAGCCAAAGGGGGCTCCAAGAGACCCAGTACTTC
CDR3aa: CASSQRGLQETQYF

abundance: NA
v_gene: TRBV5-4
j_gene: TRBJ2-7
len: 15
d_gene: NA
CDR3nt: TGTGCCAGCAGCTTGGGTCTGAGCGAGTATGGCGAGCAGTACTTC
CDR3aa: CASSLGLSEYGEQYF

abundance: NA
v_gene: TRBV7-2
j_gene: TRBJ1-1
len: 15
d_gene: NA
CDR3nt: TGTGCCAGCAGCCCCCCGGGCAGGGGCAACACTGAAGCTTTCTTT
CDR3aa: CASSPPGRGNTEAFF

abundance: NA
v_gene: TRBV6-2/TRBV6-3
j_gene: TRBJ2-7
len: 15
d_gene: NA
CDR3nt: TGTGCCAGCAGTTACTCGTCGGACTCCCACGACGAGCAGTACTTC
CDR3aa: CASSYSSDSHDEQYF

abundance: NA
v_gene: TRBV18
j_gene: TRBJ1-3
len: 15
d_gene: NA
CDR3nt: TGTGCCAGCTCCCCAGGGTTGGGGTCTGGAAACACCATATATTTT
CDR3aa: CASSPGLGSGNTIYF

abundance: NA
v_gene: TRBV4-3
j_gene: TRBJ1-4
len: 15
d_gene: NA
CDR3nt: TGCGCCAGCAGCCAAAGTGATGGGGGGAATGAAAAACTGTTTTTT
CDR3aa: CASSQSDGGNEKLFF

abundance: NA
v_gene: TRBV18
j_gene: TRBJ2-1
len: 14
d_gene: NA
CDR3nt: TGTGCCAGCTCACCGGGACGTACGCAAGATGAGCAGTTCTTC
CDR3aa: CASSPGRTQDEQFF

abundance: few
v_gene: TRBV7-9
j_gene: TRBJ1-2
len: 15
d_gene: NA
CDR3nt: TGTGCCAGCAGCTTATTCCAGGACAGAGTTCGTGGCTACACCTTC
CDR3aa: CASSLFQDRVRGYTF

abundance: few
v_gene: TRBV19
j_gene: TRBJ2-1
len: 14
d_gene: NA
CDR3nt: TGTGCCACTACGGGGAGGAGGGACAGCAATGAGCAGTTCTTC
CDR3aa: CATTGRRDSNEQFF

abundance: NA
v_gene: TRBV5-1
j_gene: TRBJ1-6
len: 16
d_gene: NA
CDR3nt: TGCGCCAGCAGCTTGGATCTGGGAGATAAGGGATCACCCCTCCACTTT
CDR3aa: CASSLDLGDKGSPLHF

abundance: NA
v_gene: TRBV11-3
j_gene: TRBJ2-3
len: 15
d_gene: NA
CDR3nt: TGTGCCAGCAGCTTAGGGGTGTCCGTAGAGGATACGCAGTATTTT
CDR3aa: CASSLGVSVEDTQYF

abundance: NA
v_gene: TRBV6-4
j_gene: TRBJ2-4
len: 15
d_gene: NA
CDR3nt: TGTGCCAGCAGCCTCAGAGCTCTGGCCAAAAACATTCAGTACTTC
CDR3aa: CASSLRALAKNIQYF

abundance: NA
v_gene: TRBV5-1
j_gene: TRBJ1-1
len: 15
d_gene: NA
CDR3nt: TGCGCAAGCAGGGGCAGGGCTGGGGTAAACACTGAAGCTTTCTTT
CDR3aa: CASRGRAGVNTEAFF

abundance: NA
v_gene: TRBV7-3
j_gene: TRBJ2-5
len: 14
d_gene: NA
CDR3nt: TGTGCCAGCAGTACGATGGGTGGCCGTGAGACCCAGTACTTC
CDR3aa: CASSTMGGRETQYF

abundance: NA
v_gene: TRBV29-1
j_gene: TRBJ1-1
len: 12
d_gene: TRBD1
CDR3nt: TGCAGCGTTGAAGGGGACAGGGTCCGAGCTTTCTTT
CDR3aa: CSVEGDRVRAFF

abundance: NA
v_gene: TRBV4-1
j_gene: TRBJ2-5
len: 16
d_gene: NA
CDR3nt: TGCGCCAGCAGCCAAGTCAGGGTGGGAAACCAAGAGACCCAGTACTTC
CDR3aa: CASSQVRVGNQETQYF

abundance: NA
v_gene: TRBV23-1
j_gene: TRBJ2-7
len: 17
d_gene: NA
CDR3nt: TGCGCCAGCAGTCAATCCCCCGGGGACCGGCTCCCCTACGAGCAGTACTTC
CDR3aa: CASSQSPGDRLPYEQYF

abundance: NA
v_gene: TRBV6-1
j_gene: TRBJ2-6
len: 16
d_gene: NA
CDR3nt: TGTGCCAGCAGTGGCAACCGATACTCTGGGGCCAACGTCCTGACTTTC
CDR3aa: CASSGNRYSGANVLTF

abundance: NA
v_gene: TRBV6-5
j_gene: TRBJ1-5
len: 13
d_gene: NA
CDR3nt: TGTGCCAGTTCATTTTTCGGTGGGCAGCCCCAGCATTTT
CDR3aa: CASSFFGGQPQHF